What follows are 17 T cell receptor beta chains derived from one specimen sequenced in a study of response to subunit inactivated influenza vaccine. TCRdb processed the RT-PCR reads anew with MiXCR; each CDR3 protein has one entry. The sample holds 750,000 to 850,000 distinct CDR3 sequences, about a fifth seen once. Source: PBMCs from blood, taken more than 4 days after vaccination. The receptors here all came from a man aged 50-60 years who received an inactivated influenza vaccine.

CDR3 residues: CATSRASGRSSYEQYF. CDR3 DNA sequence: TGTGCCACCAGCAGGGCTTCCGGGAGGAGCTCCTACGAGCAGTACTTC. This chain links TRBV15 with TRBJ2-7, with 7 bases fitting TRBD2. Trimming cost V 3 bases and J 0 bases; bases outside gene matches: 8. The V gene's germline CDR1 is LNHNV and CDR2 YYDKDF (reference sequence). This CDR3 contains 16 residues.

Many counts were recorded for this clonotype. This chain connects TRBV7-3 to TRBJ2-1, with D hard to call. This CDR3 has 13 residues. V lost 4 bases to trimming and J lost 7 bases, with 11 bases between them. CDR1 and CDR2 from the germline V gene are SGHTA and FQGTGA. CDR3 bases: TGTGCCAGCAGCTCACTTCCTGGAAATGAGCAGTTCTTC. Its translation is CASSSLPGNEQFF.

This clonotype was seen at least ten times. V is TRBV12-3 or TRBV12-4 and J is TRBJ1-2; 7 nucleotides match TRBD1. CDR3 length: 13 amino acids. J was trimmed by 6 bases and V by 3 bases; bases with no gene match: 4. CDR3 in amino acids: CASSLGTVHGYTF. CDR3 sequence (DNA): TGTGCCAGCAGTTTGGGGACAGTACATGGCTACACCTTC.

This clonotype was seen a few times. The rearrangement joins TRBV29-1 to TRBJ2-1; 10 bases agree with TRBD2. Germline V gives CDR1 SQVTM, CDR2 ANQGSEA. Losses at the gene ends were 5 bases for V and 0 bases for J; bases not matched to a gene: 4. CDR3 length equals 15 residues. The CDR3 protein is CSVLAGGSSYNEQFF. As DNA, the CDR3 is TGCAGCGTTTTAGCGGGGGGATCCTCCTACAATGAGCAGTTCTTC.

V gene TRBV5-1 combines with J gene TRBJ2-7; D might be TRBD1 or TRBD2, each matching 5 bases. Germline V gene sequence: CDR1 SGHRS, CDR2 YFSETQ. The CDR3 totals 15 residues. Trimming shortened V by 5 bases and J by 6 bases, and 21 bases separated the two germline ends. The CDR3 here is CASRRPAGTAGEQYF. The DNA of the CDR3 is TGCGCCAGCAGGCGACCCGCCGGGACGGCCGGCGAGCAGTACTTC.

This chain joins TRBV27 and TRBJ2-3; TRBD1 matches 7 bases. Trimming cost V 2 bases and J 0 bases; bases outside gene matches: 8. CDR1 MNHEY and CDR2 SMNVEV come from the germline V gene (reference sequence). This CDR3 contains 17 residues. CDR3 sequence reads: CASSLMGTAISTDTQYF. In nucleotides, the CDR3 is TGTGCCAGCAGTTTAATGGGGACAGCCATAAGCACAGATACGCAGTATTTT.

The rearrangement joins TRBV7-9 to TRBJ1-2; no firm D call. Trimming cost V 5 bases and J 4 bases, with 11 bases left between them. Per the germline V gene, CDR1 is SEHNR and CDR2 is FQNEAQ (reference sequence). The CDR3 loop spans 13 amino acids. The CDR3 coding sequence is TGTGCCAGCAGCCCTCGATCCGCCTATGGCTACACCTTC. Protein product: CASSPRSAYGYTF.

This clonotype was counted many times. The chain employs TRBV12-3 or TRBV12-4 and TRBJ2-1; tentatively, D is TRBD1 (6 bases). The CDR3 totals 17 residues. Trimming cost V 6 bases and J 0 bases, with 18 bases left between them. This CDR3 is CASRSRPRGSSYNEQFF. The CDR3 region has the DNA TGTGCCAGCAGATCAAGGCCCAGGGGCAGCTCCTACAATGAGCAGTTCTTC.

In its sample, this clonotype was seen a few times. CDR3 sequence (DNA): TGTGCCAGCAGTTTAGCGTTGGGGGGTGGTGAGCAGTTCTTC. It translates to CASSLALGGGEQFF. The chain carries TRBV12-3 or TRBV12-4 and TRBJ2-1; tentative D call: TRBD2 (6 bases). The CDR3 runs to 14 residues. Trimming took 0 bases from V and 9 from J, leaving 12 bases between them.

This sequence joins TRBV20-1 and TRBJ2-5; tentative D call: TRBD1 (5 bases). Germline V gene lookup returns CDR1 DFQATT and CDR2 SNEGSKA (reference sequence). V was shortened by 7 bases and J by 5 bases, with 17 bases between the two germline ends. This CDR3 is built from 13 residues. CDR3 DNA sequence: TGCAGTGGAACCGGACAACGACCGGAGACCCAGTACTTC. Translating gives CSGTGQRPETQYF.

The chain has TRBV4-2 and TRBJ2-1, with 8 bases matching TRBD2. This CDR3 is 18 amino acids long. Germline V gene sequence: CDR1 LGHNA, CDR2 YNFKEQ. V was pared by 4 bases and J by 1 base, with 12 bases of the junction left unmatched. Here the CDR3 reads CASSPGTYTSGSYNEQFF. The CDR3 nucleotides are TGTGCCAGCAGCCCGGGGACATACACTAGCGGATCCTACAATGAGCAGTTCTTC.

This chain connects TRBV12-3 or TRBV12-4 to TRBJ2-7; no reliable D call. Deletions cut 3 bases from V and 5 bases from J, with 17 bases between. The CDR3 sequence is 15 residues long. CDR3: CASSFYIGKVHEQYF. The CDR3 DNA is TGTGCCAGCAGTTTTTACATTGGCAAAGTGCACGAGCAGTACTTC.

The table lists this clonotype with a few counts. The gene calls are TRBV10-3 and TRBJ2-1; 10 positions agree with TRBD2. This CDR3 is built from 15 residues. J gave up 4 bases and V 4 bases, and 4 bases lay outside the gene matches. Germline values: CDR1 ENHRY, CDR2 SYGVKD. CDR3 nucleotides: TGTGCCATCAGTGCCCCGGGACTAGCGTACAATGAGCAGTTCTTC. It is translated as CAISAPGLAYNEQFF.

The CDR3 loop is CSASPASVYGYTF. CDR3 bases: TGCAGTGCTAGTCCGGCCAGCGTGTACGGCTACACCTTC. The chain carries TRBV20-1 and TRBJ1-2, with D uncertain. Between the trimmed V and J ends, which lost 3 bases and 8 bases, there was a span of 16 bases. The CDR3 has 13 residues. From germline, CDR1 is DFQATT and CDR2 SNEGSKA (reference sequence).

The chain recombines TRBV6-2 or TRBV6-3 with TRBJ2-7, with no clear D. V was trimmed by 5 bases and J by 1 base, leaving 12 bases between them. This CDR3 comprises 14 residues. From germline, CDR1 is MNHEY and CDR2 SVGEGT. The CDR3 DNA reads TGTGCCAGCAGTCAACAGCTAAGGTCCTACGAGCAGTACTTC. It codes for CASSQQLRSYEQYF.

This clonotype was seen more than once but under ten times. The CDR3 sequence: CASSLFLAGGPESEQYF. DNA for the CDR3: TGCGCCAGCAGCTTGTTCCTCGCGGGAGGGCCTGAGAGCGAGCAGTACTTC. The chain has TRBV5-1 and TRBJ2-7, with 9 bases matching TRBD2. With 1 base clipped from V and 6 bases from J, the junction kept 14 bases outside the gene matches. This CDR3 spans 17 amino acids. The V gene's germline CDR1 is SGHRS and CDR2 YFSETQ.

V is TRBV24-1 and J is TRBJ1-5; TRBD1 might be the D (5 bases). Germline V lookup: CDR1 KGHDR, CDR2 SFDVKD. The CDR3 spans 14 residues. V was clipped by 4 bases and J by 6 bases, with 12 bases between them. The CDR3 coding sequence is TGTGCCACCAGTGAGGGGCACGGACGTCAGCCCCAGCATTTT. This translates into CATSEGHGRQPQHF.